This TCR beta chain is drawn from a study of blood T cell repertoires in COVID-19. Study in general: Samples representing acute and convalescent COVID-19 were sourced from the United States, Italy and Spain. Sources were T cells, B-cell-depleted T cells, or PBMCs; the material itself was cDNA or gDNA.

Original analysis: Amplification of reference gene primers provided the estimated nucleated cell counts. Profiling relied on immunoSEQ multiplex PCR, and the TCRdb table lists in-frame clones only, not all of them. V, J and clone size reflect that table, while D and trimming were determined from the DNA. The table has around 230,000 clones, around four fifths seen once. Germline V gene sequence: CDR1 MNHEY, CDR2 SMNVEV (reference sequence). V lost 4 bases, J lost 9 bases, and 10 bases stayed unmatched. The length of the CDR3 is 15 residues. The chain has TRBV27 and TRBJ2-7, with TRBD1 matching over 12 bases. The clonotype was recovered from a man in his forties or fifties with acute or convalescent COVID-19. The material sequenced was peripheral blood. The DNA for the CDR3 is TGTGCCAGCAGTTCTGCCGGGACAGGGGGCGGGGGGCAGTACTTC. Its translation: CASSSAGTGGGGQYF.